The 21 T cell receptor beta chains below come from one sample, sequenced in a study of blood T cell repertoires in COVID-19. Only in-frame clones appear in the TCRdb table, and some are missing; sequencing was by immunoSEQ multiplex PCR. The table lists 200,000 to 300,000 clones, 75% to 90% of them singletons. What was sequenced was PBMCs or T cells enriched from blood (not recorded which). These TCRs come from a woman aged 40-49 years with acute COVID-19.

The chain uses TRBV30 and TRBJ2-5, with a possible D match to TRBD1 (6 bases). Germline V CDR1 and CDR2: GTSNPN, SVGIG (reference sequence). CDR3 size: 12 residues. Trimming took off 4 bases at V and 5 bases at J, with 11 bases between the two ends. CDR3: CAWTRGDETQYF. The CDR3 DNA is TGTGCCTGGACCAGGGGAGACGAGACCCAGTACTTC.

V and J are TRBV12-5 and TRBJ2-5, with 9 nucleotides matching TRBD1. This CDR3 comprises 15 residues. Germline V CDR1 and CDR2: LGHNT, FRNRAP. J lost 4 bases, V lost 1 base, and 4 bases had no gene match. CDR3 nucleotide sequence: TGTGCTAGTGGTTTGGACAGGGGGCTTGGAGAGACCCAGTACTTC. This sequence encodes CASGLDRGLGETQYF.

The chain couples TRBV19 to TRBJ2-5, with D tentatively TRBD1 (6 bases). V lost 7 bases and J 5 bases, leaving 20 bases between the germline ends. The CDR3 length is 15 residues. Germline CDR1 reads LNHDA; CDR2 reads SQIVND (reference sequence). CDR3 DNA sequence: TGTGCCAGTACCATAAGTGGGGGCCGAGGGGAGACCCAGTACTTC. As protein: CASTISGGRGETQYF.

This clone was recorded many times. The rearrangement joins TRBV7-6 to TRBJ2-7; D is possibly TRBD2 (6 bases). Trimming took off 5 bases at V and 0 bases at J, with 14 bases between the two ends. The CDR3 runs 15 residues. The V gene's germline CDR1 is SGHVS and CDR2 FNYEAQ. The CDR3 is CASSLQAGNSYEQYF. The CDR3 bases are TGTGCCAGCAGCCTCCAAGCGGGCAACTCCTACGAGCAGTACTTC.

CDR3 residues: CASSATPGLAQFF. For the CDR3, the DNA is TGCGCCAGCAGCGCTACTCCGGGACTAGCGCAGTTCTTC. This rearrangement joins TRBV4-1 to TRBJ2-1, with TRBD2 matching over 9 bases. The CDR3 runs to 13 residues. V lost 5 bases to trimming and J lost 12 bases; unmatched junction nucleotides: 8. Germline V gene data show CDR1 as MGHRA and CDR2 as YSYEKL.

This rearrangement joins TRBV7-3 to TRBJ2-1; D is possibly TRBD1 (6 bases). Germline values: CDR1 SGHTA, CDR2 FQGTGA. The V and J ends lost 2 bases and 8 bases respectively, with 13 bases between them. The CDR3 is 14 amino acids. The CDR3 bases are TGTGCCAGCAGCTTACTGGCAGGGGACGATGAGCAGTTCTTC. The encoded protein is CASSLLAGDDEQFF.

In this sample, this clone turned up once. The genes are TRBV2 and TRBJ2-1; D is unclear. Trimming left V 6 bases short and J 5 bases short, with 11 bases between. From germline, CDR1 is SNHLY and CDR2 FYNNEI. This CDR3 is built from 13 residues. The chain's CDR3 is CASSAIAHNEQFF. The DNA of the CDR3 is TGTGCCAGCAGCGCTATTGCCCACAATGAGCAGTTCTTC.

V is TRBV4-2 and J is TRBJ2-1; no firm D call. Per germline, CDR1 LGHNA and CDR2 YNFKEQ. This CDR3 is 13 amino acids long. Trimming removed 0 bases at V and 13 bases at J, with 13 bases between. The CDR3 DNA is TGTGCCAGCAGCCAAGAGAGTAGGAGCGTTCAGTTCTTC. Translating it yields CASSQESRSVQFF.

The chain combines TRBV11-2 with TRBJ2-7; TRBD2 aligns across 13 bases. The germline V gene encodes CDR1 SGHAT and CDR2 FQNNGV. CDR3 length equals 14 residues. Trimming removed 1 base from V and 7 bases from J; junction bases left unmatched: 1. CDR3 region: CASSLGGLAGEQYF. CDR3 DNA sequence: TGTGCCAGCAGCTTAGGGGGACTAGCGGGGGAGCAGTACTTC.

The chain carries TRBV19 and TRBJ1-2; D may be TRBD1 (5 bases). This CDR3 region has 12 residues. With 5 bases removed from V and 4 bases from J, the gap between germline ends came to 8 bases. CDR1 and CDR2 from the germline V gene are LNHDA and SQIVND (reference sequence). The CDR3 sequence: CASSPDSYGYTF. The CDR3, as DNA: TGTGCCAGTAGTCCCGACAGCTATGGCTACACCTTC.

The rearrangement uses TRBV29-1 and TRBJ2-7; TRBD2 aligns across 10 bases. This CDR3 is 14 amino acids long. Germline V gene lookup returns CDR1 SQVTM and CDR2 ANQGSEA. The ends lost 7 bases at V and 0 bases at J; junction bases unmatched: 6. CDR3: CSAGAGGSSYEQYF. CDR3 DNA sequence: TGCAGCGCTGGAGCGGGAGGGAGCTCCTACGAGCAGTACTTC.

The chain links TRBV19 to TRBJ1-6; D unclear. The CDR3 length is 13 residues. The V gene lost 5 bases and the J gene lost 9 bases, with 11 bases spanning the gap. Germline-derived CDR1 and CDR2 are LNHDA and SQIVND (reference sequence). The CDR3 loop is CASSDSTGSPLHF. In DNA, the CDR3 is TGTGCCAGTAGTGACTCCACGGGTTCACCCCTCCACTTT.

The chain couples TRBV19 to TRBJ1-3; D ambiguous. Germline loops: CDR1 LNHDA, CDR2 SQIVND (reference sequence). There are 15 residues in the CDR3. V was trimmed by 1 base and J by 0 bases, leaving 7 bases between them. CDR3 in DNA: TGTGCCAGTAGTATAGGGGCACCCTCTGGAAACACCATATATTTT. Translated, it gives CASSIGAPSGNTIYF.

This clone was picked up one time. The CDR3 loop is CSVKGTSGTEEQFF. The CDR3 nucleotides are TGCAGCGTTAAGGGGACTAGCGGGACTGAGGAGCAGTTCTTC. The chain employs TRBV29-1 and TRBJ2-1; 13 bases agree with TRBD2. Germline V CDR1 and CDR2: SQVTM, ANQGSEA. V lost 5 bases to trimming and J lost 10 bases; unmatched junction nucleotides: 8. The CDR3 runs 14 residues.

This chain connects TRBV3-1 (or the pseudogene TRBV3-2) to TRBJ1-2; a possible D gene is TRBD1 (5 bases). Germline lookup yields CDR1 LGHDT and CDR2 YNNKEL (reference sequence). Trimming left V 0 bases short and J 3 bases short, with 8 bases between. CDR3 length equals 14 residues. The CDR3 bases are TGTGCCAGCAGCCAAGAGACAGAGCACTATGGCTACACCTTC. It yields the protein CASSQETEHYGYTF.

The chain employs TRBV27 and TRBJ2-1; TRBD2 matches 10 bases. CDR1 is MNHEY, CDR2 SMNVEV, per germline (reference sequence). This CDR3 has 17 residues. With V trimmed by 4 bases and J by 4 bases, 10 bases remained unmatched. CDR3 loop: CASSYGLAERRYNEQFF. Written as DNA, the CDR3 is TGTGCCAGCAGTTACGGACTAGCGGAACGTAGGTACAATGAGCAGTTCTTC.

The V call is TRBV3-1 (or the pseudogene TRBV3-2), the J call TRBJ2-2; D gene uncertain. V was cut by 0 bases and J by 6 bases, with 8 bases left in between. The CDR3 is made up of 14 amino acids. CDR1 is LGHDT, CDR2 YNNKEL, per germline (reference sequence). The CDR3 is CASSQEFGSGELFF. CDR3 nucleotide sequence: TGTGCCAGCAGCCAAGAGTTCGGGTCCGGGGAGCTGTTTTTT.

The rearrangement uses TRBV5-1 and TRBJ2-3; perhaps TRBD2 as D (6 bases). V lost 4 bases and J 5 bases, leaving 11 bases between the germline ends. The germline V gene encodes CDR1 SGHRS and CDR2 YFSETQ. The CDR3 spans 13 residues. The CDR3: CASSGGTRDTQYF. The CDR3 bases are TGCGCCAGCAGCGGGGGGACCCGAGATACGCAGTATTTT. Variable domain in full (rest from reference TRBV5-1 and TRBJ2-3): KAGVTQTPRYLIKTRGQQVTLSCSPISGHRSVSWYQQTPGQGLQFLFEYFSETQRNKGNFPGRFSGRQFSNSRSEMNVSTLELGDSALYLCASSGGTRDTQYFGPGTRLTVL.

This clone was seen more than once but under ten times. This chain uses TRBV5-1 with TRBJ2-1; the match to TRBD2 covers 8 bases. The CDR3 has 16 amino acids. The J segment lost 4 bases and the V segment lost 4 bases, leaving 10 bases of the junction unmatched. Germline CDR1 reads SGHRS; CDR2 reads YFSETQ. Here the CDR3 reads CASSGLSGNQYNEQFF. The CDR3 nucleotides are TGCGCCAGCAGCGGACTTAGCGGGAACCAATACAATGAGCAGTTCTTC. The full variable domain, with the rest looked up from reference TRBV5-1 and TRBJ2-1, is KAGVTQTPRYLIKTRGQQVTLSCSPISGHRSVSWYQQTPGQGLQFLFEYFSETQRNKGNFPGRFSGRQFSNSRSEMNVSTLELGDSALYLCASSGLSGNQYNEQFFGPGTRLTVL.

The chain employs TRBV19 and TRBJ2-1; unclear D gene. Deletions cut 2 bases from V and 7 bases from J, with 9 bases between. Per the germline V gene, CDR1 is LNHDA and CDR2 is SQIVND (reference sequence). CDR3 length equals 13 residues. The CDR3, as DNA: TGTGCCAGTAGTATAACCTTAGCAAATGAGCAGTTCTTC. Encoded protein: CASSITLANEQFF.

The rearrangement joins TRBV6-1 to TRBJ2-7; the D gene is possibly TRBD1 (5 bases). V lost 2 bases to trimming and J lost 2 bases, with 19 bases between them. Germline CDR1 MNHNS, CDR2 SASEGT. The CDR3 consists of 17 residues. The DNA for the CDR3 is TGTGCCAGCAGTGAATTGTCAGGGCCGCACTTTCCCTACGAGCAGTACTTC. Translating it yields CASSELSGPHFPYEQYF.